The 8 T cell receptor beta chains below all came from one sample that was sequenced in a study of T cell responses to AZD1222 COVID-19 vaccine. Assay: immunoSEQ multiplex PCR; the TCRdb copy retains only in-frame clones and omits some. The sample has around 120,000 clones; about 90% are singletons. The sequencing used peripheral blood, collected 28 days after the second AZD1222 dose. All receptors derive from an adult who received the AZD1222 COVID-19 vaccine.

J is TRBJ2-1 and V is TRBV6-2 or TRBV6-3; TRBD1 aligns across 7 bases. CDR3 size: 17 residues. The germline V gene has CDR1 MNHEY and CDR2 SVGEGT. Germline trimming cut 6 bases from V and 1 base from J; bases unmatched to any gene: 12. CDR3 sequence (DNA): TGTGCCAGCAGCAGGAGAGGGGGCAGTCGATCCTACAATGAGCAGTTCTTC. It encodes CASSRRGGSRSYNEQFF.

CDR3 sequence: CASTAGFSNQPQHF. CDR3 nucleotides: TGTGCCAGCACCGCAGGTTTTAGCAATCAGCCCCAGCATTTT. The chain recombines TRBV2 with TRBJ1-5; D unresolved. This CDR3 has 14 residues. The germline V gene encodes CDR1 SNHLY and CDR2 FYNNEI. Between the trimmed V and J ends, which lost 7 bases and 0 bases, there was a span of 10 bases.

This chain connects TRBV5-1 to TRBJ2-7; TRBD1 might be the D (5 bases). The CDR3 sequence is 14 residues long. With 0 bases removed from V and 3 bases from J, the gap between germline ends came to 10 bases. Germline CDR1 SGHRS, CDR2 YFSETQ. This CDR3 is CASSLDFRDYEQYF. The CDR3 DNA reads TGCGCCAGCAGCTTGGATTTCAGGGACTACGAGCAGTACTTC. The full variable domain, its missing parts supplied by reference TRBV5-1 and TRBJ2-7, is KAGVTQTPRYLIKTRGQQVTLSCSPISGHRSVSWYQQTPGQGLQFLFEYFSETQRNKGNFPGRFSGRQFSNSRSEMNVSTLELGDSALYLCASSLDFRDYEQYFGPGTRLTVT.

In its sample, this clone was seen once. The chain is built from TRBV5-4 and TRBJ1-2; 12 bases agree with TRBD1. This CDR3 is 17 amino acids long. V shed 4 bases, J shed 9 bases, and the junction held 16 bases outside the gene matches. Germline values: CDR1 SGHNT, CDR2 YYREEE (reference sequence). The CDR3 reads CASSRRRDRGLAVSYTF. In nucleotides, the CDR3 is TGTGCCAGCAGCAGACGCCGGGACAGGGGGCTTGCAGTTAGCTACACCTTC.

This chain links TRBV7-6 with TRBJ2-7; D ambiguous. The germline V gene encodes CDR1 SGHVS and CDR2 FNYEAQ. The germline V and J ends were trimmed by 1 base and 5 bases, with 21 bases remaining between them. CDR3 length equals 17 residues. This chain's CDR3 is CASSLDAPTSYPNEQYF. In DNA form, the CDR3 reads TGTGCCAGCAGCTTAGATGCTCCGACAAGTTACCCAAACGAGCAGTACTTC.

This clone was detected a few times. The CDR3 sequence is CASSLARGAYEQYF. Here the CDR3 DNA reads TGTGCCAGCAGCTTAGCCAGGGGCGCCTACGAGCAGTACTTC. The V call is TRBV7-2, the J call TRBJ2-7; a weak D match, TRBD1 (6 bases). The V end lost 0 bases, the J end lost 2 bases, and 8 bases lay between the germline ends. Germline CDR1 is SGHTA and CDR2 is FQGNSA. The CDR3 runs to 14 residues.

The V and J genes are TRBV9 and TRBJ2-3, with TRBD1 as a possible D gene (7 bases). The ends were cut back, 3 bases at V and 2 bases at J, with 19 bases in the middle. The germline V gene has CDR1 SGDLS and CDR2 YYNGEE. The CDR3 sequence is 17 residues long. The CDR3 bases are TGTGCCAGCAGCGAGAGAGACCAGGGGGGATACACAGATACGCAGTATTTT. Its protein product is CASSERDQGGYTDTQYF. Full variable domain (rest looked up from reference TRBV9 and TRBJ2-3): DSGVTQTPKHLITATGQRVTLRCSPRSGDLSVYWYQQSLDQGLQFLIQYYNGEERAKGNILERFSAQQFPDLHSELNLSSLELGDSALYFCASSERDQGGYTDTQYFGPGTRLTVL.

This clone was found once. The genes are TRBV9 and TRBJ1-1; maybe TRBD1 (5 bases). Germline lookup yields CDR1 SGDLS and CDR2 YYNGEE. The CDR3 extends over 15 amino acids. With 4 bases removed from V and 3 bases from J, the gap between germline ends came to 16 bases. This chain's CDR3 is CASSPPQGGDTEAFF. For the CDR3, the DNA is TGTGCCAGCAGCCCCCCCCAAGGAGGGGACACTGAAGCTTTCTTT.